Following are 13 T cell receptor beta chains from one sample sequenced in a study of breast tumors, draining lymph nodes, adjacent tissues. TCRdb called the multiplex PCR reads again in MiXCR, with one record for every CDR3 protein. This table holds approximately 9,100 distinct CDR3 sequences, about 42% found once. Sequences were obtained from tumor-adjacent breast tissue. The receptor set was obtained from a female donor with breast cancer. Some clones in this sample may be carry-over from other donors' samples.

The chain recombines TRBV4-1 with TRBJ2-1; no clear D. V lost 9 bases and J 4 bases, leaving 7 bases between the germline ends. The CDR3 has 11 amino acids. CDR1 and CDR2 from the germline V gene are MGHRA and YSYEKL. The CDR3 DNA reads TGCGCCAGTGCACAGTACAATGAGCAGTTCTTC. Amino acid sequence: CASAQYNEQFF.

In DNA form, the CDR3 reads TGTGCCAGCAGCACAGGACTAGCGGGAGAGGGGGATACGCAGTATTTT. Its protein product is CASSTGLAGEGDTQYF. The chain is built from TRBV7-2 and TRBJ2-3; 13 bases are a match to TRBD2. Germline CDR1 and CDR2: SGHTA and FQGNSA. The CDR3 spans 16 residues. The V and J ends lost 5 bases and 6 bases, in that order; junction bases with no gene match: 8. Full variable domain (missing parts from reference TRBV7-2 and TRBJ2-3): GAGVSQSPSNKVTEKGKDVELRCDPISGHTALYWYRQSLGQGLEFLIYFQGNSAPDKSGLPSDRFSAERTGGSVSTLTIQRTQQEDSAVYLCASSTGLAGEGDTQYFGPGTRLTVL.

By its share, this clonotype is medium-sized. The chain has TRBV15 and TRBJ2-1; 10 bases align to TRBD2. This CDR3 spans 16 amino acids. Germline CDR1 LNHNV, CDR2 YYDKDF (reference sequence). J lost 6 bases, V lost 2 bases, and 7 bases had no gene match. The CDR3: CATSRKTSGFGNEQFF. The CDR3 nucleotides are TGTGCCACCAGCAGAAAGACTAGCGGGTTCGGCAATGAGCAGTTCTTC.

The chain uses TRBV5-1 and TRBJ2-2; 7 bases match TRBD2. This CDR3 spans 19 amino acids. Trimming took 4 bases from V and 3 from J; bases not matched to a gene: 18. Per the germline V gene, CDR1 is SGHRS and CDR2 is YFSETQ. Here the CDR3 reads CASSGEVDRSGKYTGELFF. Written as DNA, the CDR3 is TGCGCCAGCAGCGGGGAGGTGGATCGGAGCGGGAAATACACCGGGGAGCTGTTTTTT.

This clonotype was detected many times. The chain joins TRBV5-5 to TRBJ1-1; 8 bases are a match to TRBD1. The CDR3 extends over 15 amino acids. Losses at the gene ends were 4 bases for V and 5 bases for J; bases not matched to a gene: 10. CDR1 SGHKS and CDR2 YYEKEE come from the germline V gene (reference sequence). The CDR3 loop is CASSPRQGIWTEAFF. In DNA form, the CDR3 reads TGTGCCAGCAGCCCCCGACAGGGGATTTGGACTGAAGCTTTCTTT.

This clonotype came up a few times. The chain joins TRBV29-1 to TRBJ1-1; no firm D call. This CDR3 is 14 amino acids long. Trimming cost V 0 bases and J 4 bases, with 12 bases left between them. Germline lookup yields CDR1 SQVTM and CDR2 ANQGSEA. The CDR3 DNA sequence: TGCAGCGTTGAAGAAGGCGGGATGGGCACTGAAGCTTTCTTT. It yields the protein CSVEEGGMGTEAFF.

In this sample, this clonotype is medium-sized. This sequence joins TRBV29-1 and TRBJ1-2; D may be TRBD1 (5 bases). V dropped 3 bases and J dropped 6 bases, with 14 bases sitting between them. The length of the CDR3 is 13 residues. Germline CDR1 SQVTM, CDR2 ANQGSEA. The CDR3 coding sequence is TGCAGCGTTGATGGGACCGGATTGCATGGCTACACCTTC. It specifies CSVDGTGLHGYTF.

This clonotype was counted a few times. The gene calls are TRBV4-1 and TRBJ2-1; TRBD2 agrees at 15 bases. Trimming at V came to 8 bases and at J to 8 bases, leaving 4 bases not matched to a gene. The length of the CDR3 is 14 residues. CDR1 is MGHRA and CDR2 is YSYEKL in the germline V gene. Here the CDR3 reads CASSGLAGGDEQFF. In DNA, the CDR3 is TGCGCCAGCTCGGGACTAGCGGGGGGCGATGAGCAGTTCTTC.

The genes are TRBV5-8 and TRBJ1-6, with D unclear. Germline CDR1 is SGHTS and CDR2 is YDEGEE. The CDR3 spans 16 residues. Trimming cost V 4 bases and J 5 bases, with 16 bases left between them. CDR3 nucleotides: TGTGCCAGCAGCCAAAAATGGAGTGGGCATAATTCACCCCTCCACTTT. Encoded protein: CASSQKWSGHNSPLHF.

J is TRBJ2-1 and V is TRBV4-1, with TRBD2 as a possible D gene (5 bases). The CDR3 is 14 residues long. Trimming pared 2 bases from V and 0 bases from J, leaving 5 bases between. The V gene's germline CDR1 is MGHRA and CDR2 YSYEKL. The chain's CDR3 is CASSQRGSYNEQFF. In DNA form, the CDR3 reads TGCGCCAGCAGCCAACGGGGCTCCTACAATGAGCAGTTCTTC.

The chain joins TRBV19 to TRBJ2-7; D could derive from TRBD1 or TRBD2 (5 bases each). This CDR3 is 19 amino acids long. CDR1 is LNHDA and CDR2 is SQIVND in the germline V gene (reference sequence). V was pared by 0 bases and J by 2 bases, with 23 bases between. Written as DNA, the CDR3 is TGTGCCAGTAGTATAGATCACGGGATAACTGAAAGGGGCACCTACGAGCAGTACTTC. Its protein is CASSIDHGITERGTYEQYF.

This clonotype was recorded many times. This rearrangement joins TRBV6-1 to TRBJ2-7; a weak D match, TRBD2 (6 bases). This CDR3 region has 15 residues. CDR1 MNHNS and CDR2 SASEGT come from the germline V gene. Trimming stripped 1 base from V and 0 bases from J, with 10 bases between. The CDR3 sequence: CASSEEDGSSYEQYF. In nucleotides, the CDR3 is TGTGCCAGCAGTGAAGAGGACGGGAGCTCCTACGAGCAGTACTTC.

The genes are TRBV12-3 or TRBV12-4 and TRBJ2-2; weak D call: TRBD1 (6 bases). V lost 6 bases and J lost 2, with 13 bases in between. The CDR3 is made up of 15 amino acids. The CDR3 DNA is TGTGCCAGCAGAGTACAGGGTAGTAACACCGGGGAGCTGTTTTTT. Translating it yields CASRVQGSNTGELFF.